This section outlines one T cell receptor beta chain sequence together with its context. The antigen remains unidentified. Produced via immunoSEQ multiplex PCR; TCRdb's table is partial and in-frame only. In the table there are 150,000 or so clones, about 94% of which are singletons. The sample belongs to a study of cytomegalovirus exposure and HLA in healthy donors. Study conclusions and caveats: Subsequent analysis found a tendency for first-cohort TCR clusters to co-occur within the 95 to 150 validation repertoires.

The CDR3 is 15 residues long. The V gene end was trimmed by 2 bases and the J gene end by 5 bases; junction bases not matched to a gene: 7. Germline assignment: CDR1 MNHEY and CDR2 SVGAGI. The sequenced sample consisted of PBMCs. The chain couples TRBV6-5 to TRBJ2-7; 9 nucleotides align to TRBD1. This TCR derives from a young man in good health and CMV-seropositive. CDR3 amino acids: CASSYTWDRENEQYF. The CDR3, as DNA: TGTGCCAGCAGTTACACTTGGGACAGGGAAAACGAGCAGTACTTC.